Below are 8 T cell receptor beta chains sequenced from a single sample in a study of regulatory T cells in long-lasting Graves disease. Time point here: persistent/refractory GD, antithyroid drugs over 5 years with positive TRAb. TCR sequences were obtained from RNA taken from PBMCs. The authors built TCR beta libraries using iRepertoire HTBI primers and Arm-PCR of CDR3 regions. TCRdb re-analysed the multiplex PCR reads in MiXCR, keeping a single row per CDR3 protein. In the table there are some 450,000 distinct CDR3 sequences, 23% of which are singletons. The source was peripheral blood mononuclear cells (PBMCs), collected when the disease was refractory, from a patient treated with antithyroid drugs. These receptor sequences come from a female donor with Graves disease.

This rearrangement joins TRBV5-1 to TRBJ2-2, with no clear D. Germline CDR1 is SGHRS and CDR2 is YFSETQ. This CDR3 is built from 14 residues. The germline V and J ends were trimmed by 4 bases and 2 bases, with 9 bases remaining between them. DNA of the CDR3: TGCGCCAGCAGCCCCCTGCACAACACCGGGGAGCTGTTTTTT. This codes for CASSPLHNTGELFF.

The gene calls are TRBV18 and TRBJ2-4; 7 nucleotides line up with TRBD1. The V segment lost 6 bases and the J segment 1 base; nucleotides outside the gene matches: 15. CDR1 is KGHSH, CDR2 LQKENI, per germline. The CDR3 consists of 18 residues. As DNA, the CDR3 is TGTGCCAGCTCCCCGTCCCGACAGGGAACGAAGGCCAAAAACATTCAGTACTTC. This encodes CASSPSRQGTKAKNIQYF.

The CDR3 loop reads CASSYGSGSGDNEQFF. The CDR3 nucleotides read TGTGCCAGCAGTTACGGAAGCGGGAGCGGGGACAATGAGCAGTTCTTC. The rearrangement joins TRBV6-5 to TRBJ2-1; 8 nucleotides agree with TRBD2. The V and J ends lost 2 bases and 5 bases, in that order; junction bases with no gene match: 8. In germline, CDR1 is MNHEY, CDR2 SVGAGI. The CDR3 totals 16 residues.

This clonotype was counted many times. Here the CDR3 reads CASGTVNTEAFF. In nucleotides, the CDR3 is TGTGCCAGCGGGACGGTGAACACTGAAGCTTTCTTT. The chain couples TRBV2 to TRBJ1-1; a possible D gene is TRBD1 (5 bases). With 8 bases removed from V and 0 bases from J, the gap between germline ends came to 7 bases. The CDR3 is made up of 12 amino acids. CDR1 is SNHLY, CDR2 FYNNEI, per germline.

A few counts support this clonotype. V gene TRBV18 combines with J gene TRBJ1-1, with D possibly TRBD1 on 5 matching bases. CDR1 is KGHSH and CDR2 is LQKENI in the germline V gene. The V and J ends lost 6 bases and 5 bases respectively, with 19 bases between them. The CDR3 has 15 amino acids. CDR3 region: CASSLSGSGGTEAFF. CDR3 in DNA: TGTGCCAGCTCCCTCTCGGGGTCCGGGGGGACTGAAGCTTTCTTT.

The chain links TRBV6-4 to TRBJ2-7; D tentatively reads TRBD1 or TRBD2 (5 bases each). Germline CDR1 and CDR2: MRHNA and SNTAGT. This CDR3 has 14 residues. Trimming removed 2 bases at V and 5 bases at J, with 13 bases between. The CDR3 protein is CASSDHSGANEQYF. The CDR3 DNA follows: TGTGCCAGCAGTGACCACTCCGGGGCAAACGAGCAGTACTTC.

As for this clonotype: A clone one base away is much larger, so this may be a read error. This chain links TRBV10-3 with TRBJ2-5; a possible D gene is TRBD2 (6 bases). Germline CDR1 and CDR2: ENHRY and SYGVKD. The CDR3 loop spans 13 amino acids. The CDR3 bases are TGTGCCACCCGGGCGGCGGGGCAAGAGGCCCAGTACTTC. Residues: CATRAAGQEAQYF.

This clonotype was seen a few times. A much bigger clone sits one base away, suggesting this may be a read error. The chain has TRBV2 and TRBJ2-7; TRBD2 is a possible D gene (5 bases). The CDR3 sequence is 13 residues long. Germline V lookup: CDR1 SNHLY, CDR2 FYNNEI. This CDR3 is CASSHYVAYGQYF. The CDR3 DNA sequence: TGTGCCAGCAGCCATTATGTAGCGTACGGGCAGTACTTC.